The 11 T cell receptor beta chains below were found in one sample sequenced in a study of memory CD4+ T cells and cytomegalovirus serostatus (dated by TCRdb to between 2017 and 2020). A FACSAria II was used to sort memory CD4+ T cells, defined as single viable CD3+CD4+CD8-CD45RO+ cells. The receptor library was made with the immunoSEQ multiplex PCR assay. TCRdb mirrors the immuneACCESS table, restricted to in-frame sequences. Some clones are absent from its copies; in checked studies, under half trace to an unresolved V gene, and the reason for the others is unknown. The sample yields about 75,000 clones; around 82% were counted once. Around 2.6% of the sample rests with the top ten. The material sequenced was memory CD4+ T cells from blood. The receptor source for this set is an adult in good health and CMV-seropositive.

This clone was detected only once. This chain uses TRBV18 with TRBJ2-5; D call uncertain. Per germline, CDR1 KGHSH and CDR2 LQKENI. V dropped 6 bases and J dropped 2 bases, with 13 bases sitting between them. The CDR3 contains 14 residues. The CDR3 is CASSAMTEQETQYF. The CDR3 DNA reads TGTGCCAGCTCTGCTATGACTGAGCAAGAGACCCAGTACTTC.

This rearrangement joins TRBV15 to TRBJ1-2, with D possibly TRBD1 on 5 matching bases. The CDR3 runs to 12 residues. Germline CDR1 LNHNV, CDR2 YYDKDF (reference sequence). Trimming pared 9 bases from V and 2 bases from J, leaving 10 bases between. The CDR3 loop is CATGEGNYGYTF. The CDR3 coding sequence is TGTGCCACGGGGGAGGGAAACTATGGCTACACCTTC. The variable domain in full, with the rest retrieved from reference TRBV15 and TRBJ1-2, is DAMVIQNPRYQVTQFGKPVTLSCSQTLNHNVMYWYQQKSSQAPKLLFHYYDKDFNNEADTPDNFQSRRPNTSFCFLDIRSPGLGDTAMYLCATGEGNYGYTFGSGTRLTVV.

The chain combines TRBV11-2 with TRBJ1-1; TRBD1 aligns across 10 bases. This CDR3 has 15 amino acids. V lost 5 bases, J lost 1 base, and 4 bases stayed unmatched. From germline, CDR1 is SGHAT and CDR2 FQNNGV. The CDR3 DNA reads as TGTGCCAGCAGCCCACGGACAGGGGGGAACACTGAAGCTTTCTTT. Translated: CASSPRTGGNTEAFF.

This chain joins TRBV29-1 and TRBJ1-1; TRBD1 is a possible D gene (5 bases). This CDR3 comprises 14 residues. V lost 2 bases to trimming and J lost 7 bases, with 17 bases between them. Germline CDR1 reads SQVTM; CDR2 reads ANQGSEA. The CDR3 loop reads CSVELGGEESEAFF. CDR3 DNA sequence: TGCAGCGTTGAACTGGGGGGAGAGGAAAGTGAAGCTTTCTTT.

Here the CDR3 DNA reads TGTGCCAGCAGCTTACAGGGGGCGCAGTACACCGGGGAGCTGTTTTTT. Amino acids: CASSLQGAQYTGELFF. The rearrangement joins TRBV7-9 to TRBJ2-2; 8 nucleotides align to TRBD1. This CDR3 is built from 16 residues. Trimming removed 2 bases from V and 3 bases from J; junction bases left unmatched: 5. Germline loops: CDR1 SEHNR, CDR2 FQNEAQ (reference sequence). The complete variable domain, with remaining parts taken from reference TRBV7-9 and TRBJ2-2, reads DTGVSQNPRHKITKRGQNVTFRCDPISEHNRLYWYRQTLGQGPEFLTYFQNEAQLEKSRLLSDRFSAERPKGSFSTLEIQRTEQGDSAMYLCASSLQGAQYTGELFFGEGSRLTVL.

The V call is TRBV2, the J call TRBJ1-1, with D unclear. Trimming took off 1 base at V and 9 bases at J, with 9 bases between the two ends. The CDR3 totals 12 residues. Germline CDR1 reads SNHLY; CDR2 reads FYNNEI. DNA for the CDR3: TGTGCCAGCAGTGAAGGGCAGACGAAAGCTTTCTTT. Amino acid sequence: CASSEGQTKAFF.

The chain combines TRBV5-1 with TRBJ2-3; D might be TRBD2 (7 bases). Germline lookup yields CDR1 SGHRS and CDR2 YFSETQ. Trimming stripped 4 bases from V and 6 bases from J, with 18 bases between. The CDR3 length is 15 residues. This chain's CDR3 is CASSVGGRDSDTQYF. The CDR3 region has the DNA TGCGCCAGCAGCGTGGGGGGGCGGGACTCGGATACGCAGTATTTT. The whole variable domain, remainder taken from reference TRBV5-1 and TRBJ2-3, is KAGVTQTPRYLIKTRGQQVTLSCSPISGHRSVSWYQQTPGQGLQFLFEYFSETQRNKGNFPGRFSGRQFSNSRSEMNVSTLELGDSALYLCASSVGGRDSDTQYFGPGTRLTVL.

Here the CDR3 reads CASSLGWDLEGVDNEQFF. The CDR3 DNA reads as TGTGCCAGCAGCTTGGGCTGGGACCTAGAGGGGGTAGACAATGAGCAGTTCTTC. The chain couples TRBV5-8 to TRBJ2-1; D perhaps matches TRBD1 (6 bases). V was cut by 0 bases and J by 5 bases, with 21 bases left in between. The CDR3 sequence is 18 residues long. In germline, CDR1 is SGHTS, CDR2 YDEGEE.

A note on this clone: One end of the junction varies from germline; a read error may be responsible. The chain carries TRBV28 and TRBJ1-2, with D perhaps matching TRBD1 (5 bases). The CDR3 length is 16 residues. Per the germline V gene, CDR1 is MDHEN and CDR2 is SYDVKM. In DNA form, the CDR3 reads TGTGCCAGCAGTTTAGCAGGGTCGTGGGCTAAGTATGGCTACACCTTC. Its protein is CASSLAGSWAKYGYTF.

The V gene is TRBV6-5, the J gene TRBJ1-4; 7 nucleotides agree with TRBD1. CDR1 MNHEY and CDR2 SVGAGI come from the germline V gene. V gave up 4 bases and J gave up 10 bases; unmatched junction bases: 6. The CDR3 is 13 residues long. The CDR3 sequence is CASSLARTGKLFF. DNA of the CDR3: TGTGCCAGCAGTTTAGCTAGGACAGGAAAACTGTTTTTT.

J is TRBJ2-2 and V is TRBV30; D perhaps matches TRBD1 (6 bases). Trimming pared 2 bases from V and 1 base from J, leaving 32 bases between. The germline V gene encodes CDR1 GTSNPN and CDR2 SVGIG (reference sequence). CDR3 length equals 22 residues. CDR3 loop: CAWSPPPTHREAPTMNTGELFF. The CDR3 bases are TGTGCCTGGAGTCCCCCCCCCACCCACAGGGAAGCCCCTACAATGAACACCGGGGAGCTGTTTTTT.